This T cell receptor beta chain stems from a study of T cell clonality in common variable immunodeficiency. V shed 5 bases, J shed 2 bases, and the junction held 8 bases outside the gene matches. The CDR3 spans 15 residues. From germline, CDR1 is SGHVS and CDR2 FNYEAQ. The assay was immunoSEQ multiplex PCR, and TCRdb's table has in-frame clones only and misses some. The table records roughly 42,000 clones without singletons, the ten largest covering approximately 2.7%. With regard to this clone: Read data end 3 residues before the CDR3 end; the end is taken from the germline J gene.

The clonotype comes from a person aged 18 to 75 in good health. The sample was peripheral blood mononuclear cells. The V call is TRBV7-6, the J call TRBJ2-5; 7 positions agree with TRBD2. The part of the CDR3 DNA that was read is TGTGCCAGCAGCAACGCCGGGGGGTTGCAAGAGACC. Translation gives CASSNAGGLQET. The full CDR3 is CASSNAGGLQETQYF. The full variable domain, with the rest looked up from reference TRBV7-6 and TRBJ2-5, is GAGVSQSPRYKVTKRGQDVALRCDPISGHVSLYWYRQALGQGPEFLTYFNYEAQQDKSGLPNDRFSAERPEGSISTLTIQRTEQRDSAMYRCASSNAGGLQETQYFGPGTRLLVL.